This T cell receptor (beta chain) was recorded in a study of T cell repertoires in cytomegalovirus infection (dated by TCRdb to the late 2010s). With respect to the entire study: Recently identified HLA-C-restricted CMV epitopes, whose presentation resists viral immunomodulation, were targeted by peptide stimulations together with well-studied HLA-B-restricted epitopes. Because public TCR beta signatures pointed to carriage of CMV infection together with the matching HLA type, the HLA type of each donor mattered for the analysis. Paper-wide results and their limitations: In both this cohort and an independent cohort of a few hundred donors, the cumulative frequency of public TCR beta family members distinguished carriers of CMV infection plus the relevant HLA type. The ex vivo response was dominated by HLA-C-restricted CMV-specific TCR beta clonotypes, and the single most frequent clonotype in two of eight donors was supplied by these HLA-C-restricted clonotypes.

The sample's treatment or condition label, decoded: in vitro stimulation with specific CMV peptide epitopes to enrich CMV-specific T cells. This clonotype has only a few counts. Which antigen it targets is not known. Base quality data are lacking; no much larger clone is found one base away. Sequenced on an Illumina HiSeq 1500. Starting from the raw public reads, TCRdb applied fastp trimming at Q25, assembled clones with MiXCR and retained in-frame beta chains. Records with the same CDR3 protein are collapsed into one entry carrying the most frequent genes and DNA. This sample lists some 800,000 distinct CDR3 sequences; 25% to 35% were detected once. The leading ten clones occupy around 13% of the sample. The germline V gene yields SNHLY for CDR1 and FYNNEI for CDR2. The CDR3 contains 20 residues, cysteine and phenylalanine counted. Of the read, only the CDR3 DNA is kept; its 60 bases are in frame from base 1. Deletion took 10 bases off V and 4 bases off J, with a span of 32 bases between the germline ends.

Sequenced material: cultured CD8+ T cells from PBMCs, taken from culture after CMV antigen stimulation. This clonotype originated in a human donor in good health (CMV status not recorded). Some clones in this sample may be carry-over from other donors' samples. The chain was built from TRBV2 and TRBJ2-6; the D segment could be TRBD1, given 5 matching bases. The CDR3 in this case is CANVRRWGRGENGGANVLTF. The nucleotide sequence reads TGTGCCAACGTCCGGCGCTGGGGTAGGGGCGAAAATGGAGGGGCCAACGTCCTGACTTTC.